The 5 T cell receptor beta chains below come from one sample, sequenced in a study of cytomegalovirus exposure and HLA in healthy donors. The PCR contained 60 Vbeta and 13 Jbeta primers. The protocol was immunoSEQ multiplex PCR, while the TCRdb copy is restricted to in-frame clones and leaves out a portion. The data show roughly 76,000 clones, roughly 85% seen once. Sequencing was done on a sample of PBMCs. Receptors were obtained from a woman aged 30 to 39 in good health and CMV-seronegative.

There are a few counts of this clone. This chain joins TRBV7-9 and TRBJ1-5, with 7 bases fitting TRBD1. This CDR3 contains 15 residues. The germline CDR1 and CDR2 sequences are SEHNR and FQNEAQ (reference sequence). The CDR3 region is CGAERGQISNQPQHF. CDR3 DNA sequence: TGTGGGGCGGAAAGGGGGCAGATTAGCAATCAGCCCCAGCATTTT. Looking up the rest from reference TRBV7-9 and TRBJ1-5 gives the full variable domain: DTGVSQNPRHKITKRGQNVTFRCDPISEHNRLYWYRQTLGQGPEFLTYFQNEAQLEKSRLLSDRFSAERPKGSFSTLEIQRTEQGDSAMYLCGAERGQISNQPQHFGDGTRLSIL.

V usage is TRBV7-2 and J usage is TRBJ2-5; 8 positions match TRBD2. The CDR3 runs to 14 residues. In germline, CDR1 is SGHTA, CDR2 FQGNSA. V shed 5 bases, J shed 5 bases, and the junction held 7 bases outside the gene matches. The CDR3: CASSQGLAMETQYF. CDR3 sequence (DNA): TGTGCCAGCAGCCAAGGACTAGCTATGGAGACCCAGTACTTC.

The chain has TRBV7-8 and TRBJ2-7; 8 bases are a match to TRBD2. Looked up from germline, CDR1 is SGHVS and CDR2 is FQNEAQ. The CDR3 has 16 residues. After removal of 3 bases from V and 3 bases from J, the junction contained 10 bases not matched to a gene. The CDR3 nucleotides are TGTGCCAGCAGCTTCGTGACTAGCGCCTTAAACTACGAGCAGTACTTC. Translating it yields CASSFVTSALNYEQYF.

The V call is TRBV4-2, the J call TRBJ2-1; D possibly corresponds to TRBD1 (6 bases). V was clipped by 3 bases and J by 5 bases, with 14 bases between them. The CDR3 is 15 residues long. From germline, CDR1 is LGHNA and CDR2 YNFKEQ. The CDR3 nucleotides are TGTGCCAGCAGCCAGATAGGGGGTTCTCACAATGAGCAGTTCTTC. This translates into CASSQIGGSHNEQFF.

V and J are TRBV29-1 and TRBJ2-1; TRBD1 is a possible D gene (8 bases). Trimming removed 0 bases at V and 8 bases at J, with 20 bases between. The germline V gene encodes CDR1 SQVTM and CDR2 ANQGSEA. The CDR3 is made up of 16 amino acids. CDR3 bases: TGCAGCGTTGAAGATTGGGGGGGACAGGCAAGCGATGAGCAGTTCTTC. Amino acids: CSVEDWGGQASDEQFF.